This TCR beta chain was recovered during a study of blood T cell repertoires in COVID-19. The overall study: Donors in the United States, Italy and Spain gave samples during acute or convalescent COVID-19. Nucleic acid was either cDNA or gDNA, and it came from T cells, B-cell-depleted T cells, or PBMCs.

Per the authors' pipeline: Amplification from reference gene primers served as the basis for estimated nucleated cell counts. Sequencing was performed with immunoSEQ multiplex PCR; in TCRdb, only in-frame clones are kept and a portion is missing. The V and J calls and clone size come from that table; D and trimming were worked out from the DNA. The sample holds some 260,000 clones, nearly 90% seen once. This CDR3 has 15 residues. Germline CDR1 MDHEN, CDR2 SYDVKM. V was pared by 5 bases and J by 5 bases, with 17 bases between. Sequenced input: peripheral blood. The sequence was obtained from a man aged 18 to 30 with active or convalescent COVID-19. The rearrangement links TRBV28 to TRBJ2-3; D might be TRBD2 (7 bases). In nucleotides, the CDR3 is TGTGCCAGCAGTGAGAATAGGGGGGGAGTAGATACGCAGTATTTT. It is translated as CASSENRGGVDTQYF.